This record concerns one T cell receptor (beta chain) sequence. Its antigen remains undetermined. There are no base qualities to consult, and no much larger clone falls within one base. The data derive from a study of early T cells in non-severe SARS-CoV-2 infection (dated by TCRdb to the early 2020s). Background for the entire study: Because TCR sequencing was done on bulk RNA from unsorted whole blood, the alpha and beta chains could not be paired. Study-wide findings and limitations: VDJdb matching was skewed toward anti-spike CD8 responses and likely underestimated virus-specific expansions by missing private and CD4 specificities.

The study was a case-control design nested within a healthcare worker cohort in London, UK, with weekly nasopharyngeal swab PCR tests and blood sampling. Healthcare workers were recruited between 23 and 31 March 2020, during the week of the UK lockdown, and were followed weekly for up to 16 weeks. Libraries were prepared through 5' RACE. Data came from a NextSeq 500. In the TCR library protocol, unique molecular identifiers were attached to individual cDNA molecules to correct for PCR bias and sequencing error. Both TCR alpha and beta chains were sequenced, and tight co-correlation was observed between alpha and beta sequence abundances in each sample. Per the authors' processing: Decombinator V4 was used to annotate TCR sequences for V gene, J gene and CDR3. Expanded TCRs were defined as changing significantly between any two time points under a Poisson model with p below 0.0001. TCR abundances were normalised to the total number of TCRs sequenced per sample and were expressed as counts per million. MAIT TCRs were defined by TRAV1-2 paired with TRAJ12, TRAJ20 or TRAJ33, and iNKT TCRs by TRAV10 paired with TRAJ18. VDJdb, accessed 1 November 2021, was searched for CMV, EBV and SARS-CoV-2 annotated TCRs, with TCRs annotated for multiple antigens excluded. TCRdb cleaned the public reads at Q25 with fastp, built clones with MiXCR and kept in-frame beta chains. Rows are unified per CDR3 protein, each entry keeping the most common DNA and genes. TCRdb, rather than the study authors, made the V and J calls. The sample includes tens of thousands of distinct CDR3 sequences, with around 7% observed a single time. The top ten hold about 4% of the sample.

The germline V gene (reference sequence) sets CDR1 to MNHEY and CDR2 to SMNVEV. The germline V and J ends show losses of 4 bases and 2 bases respectively, and no gene match explains 6 bases of the junction. The CDR3 spans 15 residues, from the cysteine through the phenylalanine. Only the CDR3 part of the read is kept: 45 bases, read in frame from the first base. The chain is assembled from TRBV27 and TRBJ2-7; 9 central nucleotides agree with TRBD1. The sample was whole blood. The TCR was taken from an adult who was a healthcare worker with PCR-confirmed SARS-CoV-2 infection or an uninfected control (not recorded which). This receptor has the CDR3 CASSSRTGAAYEQYF. DNA sequence: TGTGCCAGCAGTTCGAGGACAGGGGCAGCCTACGAGCAGTACTTC.